In its sample, the clone carrying this T cell receptor (beta chain) was seen once. Its antigen is undetermined. The data belong to a study of shared clonotypes between healthy human individuals. Study findings and constraints: Sampling used blood alone; tissue repertoires probably differ. Sharing across four donors was highest in naive CD4 (about 5%) and lowest in memory CD8 (roughly 0.4%).

This CDR3 has 14 residues. Some clones are missing from TCRdb's copy, which holds only in-frame ones; the method was immunoSEQ multiplex PCR. The repertoire holds roughly 380,000 clones, 96% seen once, with approximately 0.3% in the top ten. The material sequenced was memory CD8+ T cells sorted from blood. Specified subset: CD45RO+ cells pooled with CCR7-negative TemRA cells. The receptor comes from a man aged 25 to 45 in good health. The chain employs TRBV21-1 and TRBJ2-2; the tabulated D call, TRBD1, remains unverified against the DNA. TRBV21-1 corresponds to a pseudogene. The CDR3 DNA is TGTGCCAATGTGGACAGGTGCTACACCGGGGAGCTGTTTTTT. This codes for CANVDRCYTGELFF.